This TCR beta chain was recovered during a study of T cells in localized non-small cell lung cancer. Study-wide results and caveats: Highest T cell clonality was seen in uninvolved adjacent lung, surpassing that measured in tumor. Increased T cell density in blood showed an association with longer overall survival. In adjacent lung, a median roughly 60 of the top 100 tumor clones were found.

Note on this clone: Its antigen is not identified.

The CDR3 covers 17 residues. Germline CDR1 reads SEHNR; CDR2 reads FQNEAQ (reference sequence). V was pared by 0 bases and J by 6 bases, with 8 bases of the junction left unmatched. Clones were sequenced by immunoSEQ multiplex PCR, and TCRdb holds only the in-frame ones, with some missing. The sample contains tens of thousands of clones, roughly nine tenths of which appear only once. This specimen was peripheral blood, taken before any cancer treatment. The chain has TRBV7-9 and TRBJ2-1; 10 bases align to TRBD2. The source of this sequence is a male donor older than 55 with stage I lung adenocarcinoma. CDR3 nucleotides: TGTGCCAGCAGCTTAGCGAGCCTAGCGGGAGCGGGCAATGAGCAGTTCTTC. Translated, it gives CASSLASLAGAGNEQFF.